The next 8 T cell receptor beta chains were all read from a single sample in a study of CD8 T cells in Susac syndrome. cDNA came from 0.5 to 1 ug RNA primed by random hexamers. TCRdb passed the immunoSEQ multiplex PCR reads through MiXCR, listing each CDR3 protein once. The repertoire holds 160,000 or so distinct CDR3 sequences, with around 94% as singletons. Sequencing was performed on CD4+ T cells from PBMCs. Receptor source: a human donor with multiple sclerosis.

The genes are TRBV19 and TRBJ1-2; 11 bases map to TRBD1. After removal of 9 bases from V and 4 bases from J, the junction contained 10 bases not matched to a gene. Germline V gene lookup returns CDR1 LNHDA and CDR2 SQIVND (reference sequence). The CDR3 runs to 15 residues. CDR3 loop: CASQPGQGAFYGYTF. CDR3 nucleotides: TGTGCCAGCCAACCAGGACAGGGGGCCTTCTATGGCTACACCTTC.

The J gene is TRBJ2-2, the V gene TRBV5-4; 11 positions match TRBD2. Per the germline V gene, CDR1 is SGHNT and CDR2 is YYREEE (reference sequence). The J segment lost 0 bases and the V segment lost 4 bases, leaving 2 bases of the junction unmatched. CDR3 length equals 16 residues. CDR3 amino acids: CASSGGLAANTGELFF. CDR3 nucleotide sequence: TGTGCCAGCAGCGGGGGACTAGCGGCGAACACCGGGGAGCTGTTTTTT.

This clonotype was found once. The V and J genes are TRBV5-1 and TRBJ2-1, with a tentative D call TRBD2 (5 bases). The ends were cut back, 3 bases at V and 0 bases at J, with 19 bases in the middle. Germline CDR1 is SGHRS and CDR2 is YFSETQ. This CDR3 region has 18 residues. CDR3 sequence reads: CASSWVGGSRSSYNEQFF. The CDR3 DNA reads as TGCGCCAGCAGCTGGGTAGGAGGCTCAAGGAGCTCCTACAATGAGCAGTTCTTC.

The chain has TRBV29-1 and TRBJ1-1; D unclear. The CDR3 length is 12 residues. Trimming pared 4 bases from V and 0 bases from J, leaving 6 bases between. Germline lookup yields CDR1 SQVTM and CDR2 ANQGSEA. This CDR3 reads CSVGRVNTEAFF. CDR3 coding DNA: TGCAGCGTTGGGAGGGTGAACACTGAAGCTTTCTTT.

The chain recombines TRBV19 with TRBJ1-2, with a possible D match to TRBD1 (5 bases). Germline V CDR1 and CDR2: LNHDA, SQIVND (reference sequence). This CDR3 has 12 amino acids. With 10 bases removed from V and 4 bases from J, the gap between germline ends came to 13 bases. CDR3 sequence reads: CATTDRAYGYTF. The CDR3 DNA reads as TGTGCCACCACAGACAGAGCCTATGGCTACACCTTC.

The genes are TRBV29-1 and TRBJ2-2; 7 positions match TRBD2. Germline CDR1 and CDR2: SQVTM and ANQGSEA. Trimming removed 4 bases from V and 5 bases from J; junction bases left unmatched: 7. The CDR3 loop spans 14 amino acids. CDR3 nucleotides: TGCAGCGTTGCGGGAGCGGGGTGGACCGGGGAGCTGTTTTTT. It yields the protein CSVAGAGWTGELFF.

The chain employs TRBV7-9 and TRBJ2-5; 7 bases are shared with TRBD2. V gave up 11 bases and J gave up 5 bases; unmatched junction bases: 11. Per the germline V gene, CDR1 is SEHNR and CDR2 is FQNEAQ (reference sequence). The CDR3 totals 13 residues. CDR3 DNA sequence: TGTGCCTCGGGCGGGGGATCGGGTGAGACCCAGTACTTC. Translated: CASGGGSGETQYF.

The V call is TRBV27, the J call TRBJ2-3; D assignment may be TRBD1 or TRBD2 (5 bases each). Germline V gene data show CDR1 as MNHEY and CDR2 as SMNVEV (reference sequence). The CDR3 spans 14 residues. V was cut by 5 bases and J by 2 bases, with 11 bases left in between. The CDR3 protein is CASSPGTYTDTQYF. As DNA, the CDR3 is TGTGCCAGCAGTCCCGGGACCTACACAGATACGCAGTATTTT.